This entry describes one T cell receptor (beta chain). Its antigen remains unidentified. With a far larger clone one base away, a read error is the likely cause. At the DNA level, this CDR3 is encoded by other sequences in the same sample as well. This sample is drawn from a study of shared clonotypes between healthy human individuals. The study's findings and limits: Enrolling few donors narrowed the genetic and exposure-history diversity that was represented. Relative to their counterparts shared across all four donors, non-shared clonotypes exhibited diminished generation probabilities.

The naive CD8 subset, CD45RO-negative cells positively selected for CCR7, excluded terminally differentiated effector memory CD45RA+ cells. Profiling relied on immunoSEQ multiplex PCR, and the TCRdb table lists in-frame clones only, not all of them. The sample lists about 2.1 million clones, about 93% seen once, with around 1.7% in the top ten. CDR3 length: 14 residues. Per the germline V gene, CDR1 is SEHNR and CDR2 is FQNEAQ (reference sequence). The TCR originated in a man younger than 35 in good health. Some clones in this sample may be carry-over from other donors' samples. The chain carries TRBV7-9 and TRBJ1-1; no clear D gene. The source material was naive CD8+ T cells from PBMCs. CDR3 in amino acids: CASSLVNTHTEAFF. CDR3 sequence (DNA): TGTGCCAGTAGCTTAGTTAATACGCACACTGAAGCTTTCTTT.